The 3 T cell receptor beta chains listed next were all sequenced from one sample in a study of T cell responses to AZD1222 COVID-19 vaccine. This table comes from immunoSEQ multiplex PCR, and its TCRdb copy is limited to in-frame clones, with some not included. The sample lists 100,000 to 120,000 clones, approximately 90% occurring once. The sequencing used peripheral blood, collected 28 days after the second AZD1222 dose. Receptor source: an adult who received the AZD1222 COVID-19 vaccine.

As for this clone: Other DNA sequences in the same sample also yield this CDR3. Here the CDR3 reads CASSPDTGSYNEQFF. The CDR3 nucleotides read TGCGCCAGCAGCCCGGACACTGGCTCCTACAATGAGCAGTTCTTC. This sequence joins TRBV5-1 and TRBJ2-1; TRBD1 is a possible D gene (5 bases). CDR1 and CDR2 (germline): SGHRS, YFSETQ. The CDR3 is 15 amino acids. Trimming took off 4 bases at V and 0 bases at J, with 11 bases between the two ends.

The genes are TRBV24-1 and TRBJ2-3; 13 positions agree with TRBD2. Trimming cost V 5 bases and J 8 bases; bases outside gene matches: 9. Germline-derived CDR1 and CDR2 are KGHDR and SFDVKD. This CDR3 contains 16 residues. DNA for the CDR3: TGTGCCACCAGTGCGTCCGGGACTAGCGGGATAGGTACGCAGTATTTT. Protein sequence: CATSASGTSGIGTQYF.

The V and J genes are TRBV6-5 and TRBJ1-1; TRBD1 matches 8 bases. Germline CDR1 and CDR2: MNHEY and SVGAGI. V lost 4 bases, J lost 0 bases, and 4 bases stayed unmatched. This CDR3 has 15 amino acids. CDR3 sequence: CASSSGQGMNTEAFF. The CDR3 coding sequence is TGTGCCAGCAGTTCTGGACAGGGAATGAACACTGAAGCTTTCTTT.